This TCR beta chain was obtained from a study of blood T cell repertoires in COVID-19. Study-wide context: Some COVID-19 samples were acute and others convalescent; all came from the United States, Italy and Spain. Sample material is recorded as cDNA or gDNA derived from T cells, B-cell-depleted T cells, or PBMCs.

This clone was recorded a few times. The identical CDR3 is also encoded by other nucleotide sequences in the sample. Original data processing: Estimated nucleated cell counts came from reference gene primer amplification. Method: immunoSEQ multiplex PCR; TCRdb's copy keeps in-frame clones and lacks some. The V and J calls and the clone size are those of that table, but D and trimming were determined from the DNA. The table has roughly 86,000 clones, around 80% seen once. The CDR3 is made up of 11 amino acids. V dropped 7 bases and J dropped 4 bases, with 5 bases sitting between them. Germline CDR1 and CDR2: WSHSY and SAAADI.

The sequence was obtained from a man aged 45 to 65 who had recovered from COVID-19. The chain carries TRBV10-2 and TRBJ2-1; no firm D call. The sample comprised peripheral blood. The chain's CDR3 is CASTAYNEQFF. DNA for the CDR3: TGCGCCAGCACAGCGTACAATGAGCAGTTCTTC.